The 21 T cell receptor beta chains below were found in one sample sequenced in a study of OX40 agonist ivuxolimab in advanced cancers. Using immunoSEQ multiplex PCR, the repertoire was profiled, and TCRdb retains in-frame clones only, with some absent. Among about 76,000 clones listed, approximately 91% were seen once. The starting material was CD4+ or CD8+ T cells sorted from blood, obtained in a trial of the OX40 agonist ivuxolimab. Receptors originate from an adult with an advanced solid tumor such as melanoma, head and neck, liver or kidney cancer.

This chain links TRBV5-4 with TRBJ2-7; a possible D gene is TRBD2 (5 bases). The germline CDR1 and CDR2 sequences are SGHNT and YYREEE (reference sequence). This CDR3 region has 13 residues. Trimming removed 4 bases from V and 3 bases from J, with 11 bases in between. The CDR3 DNA is TGTGCCAGCAGCGTCGGGGAAGACTACGAGCAGTACTTC. Translation gives CASSVGEDYEQYF.

This chain connects TRBV15 to TRBJ1-1, with 7 positions matching TRBD1. This CDR3 contains 16 residues. Unmatched junction bases numbered 7, after V lost 0 bases and J lost 3 bases. Germline CDR1 LNHNV, CDR2 YYDKDF (reference sequence). For the CDR3, the DNA is TGTGCCACCAGCAGAGATTTAGGGCAGGGGGACACTGAAGCTTTCTTT. Translation gives CATSRDLGQGDTEAFF.

The chain links TRBV7-9 to TRBJ2-7; 7 bases match TRBD1. The CDR3 extends over 13 amino acids. Germline CDR1 is SEHNR and CDR2 is FQNEAQ (reference sequence). The V segment lost 7 bases and the J segment 2 bases; nucleotides outside the gene matches: 5. As DNA, the CDR3 is TGTGCCAGCAACCCAACAGGGGCCTACGAGCAGTACTTC. This sequence encodes CASNPTGAYEQYF.

The V call is TRBV27, the J call TRBJ2-1, with TRBD1 matching 8 bases. V was pared by 5 bases and J by 1 base, with 4 bases of the junction left unmatched. The CDR3 has 15 residues. CDR1 is MNHEY, CDR2 SMNVEV, per germline (reference sequence). The CDR3 sequence is CASSTWTGSYNEQFF. CDR3 DNA: TGTGCCAGCAGTACCTGGACAGGGTCCTACAATGAGCAGTTCTTC.

V gene TRBV5-1 combines with J gene TRBJ2-7; 12 bases line up with TRBD2. Germline V gene data show CDR1 as SGHRS and CDR2 as YFSETQ. The CDR3 is 14 residues long. Trimming cost V 4 bases and J 1 base; bases outside gene matches: 0. The CDR3 is CASSGLAGSYEQYF. In nucleotides, the CDR3 is TGCGCCAGCAGCGGACTAGCGGGATCCTACGAGCAGTACTTC. Complete variable domain (other parts from reference TRBV5-1 and TRBJ2-7): KAGVTQTPRYLIKTRGQQVTLSCSPISGHRSVSWYQQTPGQGLQFLFEYFSETQRNKGNFPGRFSGRQFSNSRSEMNVSTLELGDSALYLCASSGLAGSYEQYFGPGTRLTVT.

The rearrangement links TRBV18 to TRBJ1-5; D gene ambiguous. Trimming took off 5 bases at V and 0 bases at J, with 8 bases between the two ends. The germline gives CDR1 KGHSH, CDR2 LQKENI. The CDR3 totals 14 residues. For the CDR3, the DNA is TGTGCCAGCTCATTGGAGGATAGCAATCAGCCCCAGCATTTT. This codes for CASSLEDSNQPQHF.

The table lists this clone with a count of one. For the CDR3, the DNA is TGCGCCAGCAGTAAAGGACGGTCCACCGGGGAGCTGTTTTTT. This gives the protein CASSKGRSTGELFF. The V gene is TRBV5-1, the J gene TRBJ2-2, with unresolved D. This CDR3 region has 14 residues. V was trimmed by 5 bases and J by 4 bases, leaving 12 bases between them. The V gene's germline CDR1 is SGHRS and CDR2 YFSETQ.

This chain uses TRBV9 with TRBJ2-3, with D uncertain. With 4 bases removed from V and 0 bases from J, the gap between germline ends came to 9 bases. The CDR3 length is 14 residues. The germline CDR1 and CDR2 sequences are SGDLS and YYNGEE. The CDR3, as DNA: TGTGCCAGCAGCCCTTGGGGTAGCACAGATACGCAGTATTTT. It specifies CASSPWGSTDTQYF.

V usage is TRBV6-5 and J usage is TRBJ1-1; 7 bases align to TRBD1. CDR1 is MNHEY, CDR2 SVGAGI, per germline. The CDR3 loop spans 14 amino acids. J was trimmed by 4 bases and V by 0 bases; bases with no gene match: 2. CDR3 amino acids: CASSYSGQSTEAFF. The DNA of the CDR3 is TGTGCCAGCAGTTACTCGGGACAGAGCACTGAAGCTTTCTTT.

The chain joins TRBV5-8 to TRBJ1-5; unclear D gene. Between the trimmed V and J ends, which lost 4 bases and 2 bases, there was a span of 13 bases. This CDR3 has 15 residues. Germline CDR1 SGHTS, CDR2 YDEGEE. CDR3 sequence (DNA): TGTGCCAGCAGCCCTCAAATTGGAGGCAATCAGCCCCAGCATTTT. Its translation: CASSPQIGGNQPQHF.

The V and J genes are TRBV4-1 and TRBJ2-5; 10 bases match TRBD1. Germline values: CDR1 MGHRA, CDR2 YSYEKL. The CDR3 has 15 amino acids. The ends lost 3 bases at V and 5 bases at J; junction bases unmatched: 6. CDR3 loop: CASSQRDRGLETQYF. The CDR3 DNA reads TGCGCCAGCAGCCAGCGGGACAGGGGCTTGGAGACCCAGTACTTC.

V usage is TRBV15 and J usage is TRBJ2-1, with TRBD2 as a possible D gene (5 bases). Trimming took off 1 base at V and 6 bases at J, with 13 bases between the two ends. This CDR3 has 15 amino acids. Germline V lookup: CDR1 LNHNV, CDR2 YYDKDF (reference sequence). The CDR3 is CATSRATGWPNEQFF. The CDR3 nucleotides are TGTGCCACCAGCAGAGCCACGGGATGGCCCAATGAGCAGTTCTTC.

The chain recombines TRBV9 with TRBJ2-5; TRBD2 might be the D (6 bases). The germline V gene encodes CDR1 SGDLS and CDR2 YYNGEE. The CDR3 has 14 residues. Trimming took off 5 bases at V and 5 bases at J, with 16 bases between the two ends. The CDR3 nucleotides read TGTGCCAGCAGTGTCGGAGGGGTTCGGGAGACCCAGTACTTC. Its protein product is CASSVGGVRETQYF.

This chain links TRBV7-3 with TRBJ2-5; 11 bases match TRBD2. J lost 5 bases, V lost 3 bases, and 5 bases had no gene match. Germline CDR1 SGHTA, CDR2 FQGTGA. The CDR3 covers 15 residues. CDR3 loop: CASSLLAGGRETQYF. DNA of the CDR3: TGTGCCAGCAGCTTGCTAGCGGGAGGCAGGGAGACCCAGTACTTC. Filled out from reference TRBV7-3 and TRBJ2-5, the complete variable domain reads GAGVSQTPSNKVTEKGKYVELRCDPISGHTALYWYRQSLGQGPEFLIYFQGTGAADDSGLPNDRFFAVRPEGSVSTLKIQRTERGDSAVYLCASSLLAGGRETQYFGPGTRLLVL.

The chain is built from TRBV6-5 and TRBJ1-3, with 8 positions matching TRBD1. The CDR3 totals 15 residues. Trimming cost V 6 bases and J 5 bases; bases outside gene matches: 9. Germline V gene sequence: CDR1 MNHEY, CDR2 SVGAGI. The CDR3 sequence is CASSSVRTGRNTIYF. CDR3 DNA sequence: TGTGCCAGCAGCTCAGTAAGGACAGGGCGAAACACCATATATTTT.

This clone was found once. The chain couples TRBV11-2 to TRBJ1-2; weak D call: TRBD1 (5 bases). The ends were cut back, 0 bases at V and 8 bases at J, with 7 bases in the middle. The CDR3 extends over 12 amino acids. CDR1 is SGHAT and CDR2 is FQNNGV in the germline V gene. Here the CDR3 DNA reads TGTGCCAGCAGCTTAGAACAGGCAGGCTACACCTTC. Encoded protein: CASSLEQAGYTF.

The V and J genes are TRBV29-1 and TRBJ2-7; D might be TRBD2 (6 bases). From germline, CDR1 is SQVTM and CDR2 ANQGSEA. The CDR3 contains 13 residues. V shed 4 bases and J shed 1 base, with 11 bases lying between them. The CDR3 reads CSVGRDGSYEQYF. In DNA, the CDR3 is TGCAGCGTTGGGAGGGACGGGTCCTACGAGCAGTACTTC.

V is TRBV7-9 and J is TRBJ2-3; no clear D gene. V shed 5 bases and J shed 1 base, with 7 bases lying between them. Germline CDR1 SEHNR, CDR2 FQNEAQ (reference sequence). The CDR3 totals 13 residues. CDR3 protein: CASSPPGTDTQYF. For the CDR3, the DNA is TGTGCCAGCAGCCCGCCCGGCACAGATACGCAGTATTTT.

This clone was picked up one time. The chain links TRBV7-6 to TRBJ2-3; 10 bases map to TRBD1. CDR1 is SGHVS and CDR2 is FNYEAQ in the germline V gene. CDR3 length: 16 residues. The trim removed 4 bases at V and 7 bases at J, leaving 11 bases unmatched. CDR3 in amino acids: CASSSTQGQGHNTQYF. The CDR3, as DNA: TGTGCCAGCAGCTCCACGCAGGGACAGGGGCACAATACGCAGTATTTT.

This chain links TRBV6-5 with TRBJ2-7; 7 bases are a match to TRBD1. The length of the CDR3 is 13 residues. V dropped 5 bases and J dropped 3; count of bases not matched to a gene: 4. Germline lookup yields CDR1 MNHEY and CDR2 SVGAGI. The CDR3 here is CASSPGQYYEQYF. The CDR3 DNA sequence: TGTGCCAGCAGTCCGGGACAGTACTACGAGCAGTACTTC.

The V call is TRBV7-3, the J call TRBJ2-2, with 12 bases identical to TRBD2. CDR3 size: 18 residues. With V trimmed by 3 bases and J by 1 base, 6 bases remained unmatched. Germline V lookup: CDR1 SGHTA, CDR2 FQGTGA. The CDR3 DNA reads TGTGCCAGCAGCTTCGGACTAGCGGGGAACTTGAACACCGGGGAGCTGTTTTTT. This encodes CASSFGLAGNLNTGELFF.